The 4 T cell receptor beta chains below all came from one sample that was sequenced in a study of cytomegalovirus exposure and HLA in healthy donors. Primers: 60 Vbeta forward and 13 Jbeta reverse. Assay: immunoSEQ multiplex PCR; the TCRdb copy retains only in-frame clones and omits some. The specimen's table records fewer than 100,000 clones. The sequenced sample consisted of PBMCs. These receptors were collected from a man between 45 and 60 years old in good health and CMV-seronegative.

The rearrangement joins TRBV9 to TRBJ2-2; weak D call: TRBD1 (6 bases). The ends were cut back, 0 bases at V and 6 bases at J, with 6 bases in the middle. CDR1 and CDR2 from the germline V gene are SGDLS and YYNGEE. This CDR3 has 13 amino acids. This CDR3 is CASSVEGAGELFF. For the CDR3, the DNA is TGTGCCAGCAGCGTAGAGGGGGCCGGGGAGCTGTTTTTT.

The genes are TRBV27 and TRBJ2-1; 8 nucleotides line up with TRBD2. With 8 bases clipped from V and 8 bases from J, the junction kept 14 bases outside the gene matches. The CDR3 is made up of 15 amino acids. Germline CDR1 reads MNHEY; CDR2 reads SMNVEV (reference sequence). The CDR3 spells CASASGGGLQDEQFF. The CDR3 DNA reads as TGTGCCAGCGCCTCCGGGGGGGGCCTTCAGGATGAGCAGTTCTTC.

The chain is built from TRBV2 and TRBJ1-1, with 8 bases aligning to TRBD1. Germline V CDR1 and CDR2: SNHLY, FYNNEI. This CDR3 contains 14 residues. The J segment lost 10 bases and the V segment lost 4 bases, leaving 11 bases of the junction unmatched. DNA of the CDR3: TGTGCCAGCAGTGGCAAAGCAGGGGGCGTTGCAGCTTTCTTT. As protein: CASSGKAGGVAAFF.

This chain connects TRBV29-1 to TRBJ2-1; the D gene is possibly TRBD2 (7 bases). The V end was cut by 4 bases, the J end by 5 bases, with 12 bases between. CDR1 and CDR2 (germline): SQVTM, ANQGSEA. The CDR3 is 13 amino acids. CDR3 region: CSVGGGWDNEQFF. DNA of the CDR3: TGCAGCGTTGGCGGGGGCTGGGACAATGAGCAGTTCTTC.